These T cell receptor beta chains were read from a single sample in a study of cytomegalovirus exposure and HLA in healthy donors. Some clones are missing from TCRdb's copy, which holds only in-frame ones; the method was immunoSEQ multiplex PCR. The data contain 130,000 or so clones, roughly 82% of them singletons. Sequencing was performed on PBMCs. These receptor sequences come from a woman aged 18-29 years in good health and CMV-seronegative. Each CDR3 is given with its conserved first and last residue. The D gene is left open where the match is weak. Clone size is not always given. Where it is, it says once, few, many or a class for expanded clones.

length: 14; size: once; V: TRBV10-2; J: TRBJ2-7; D: TRBD1; DNA: TGCGCCAGCAGTGGGACAGGGGGCCATTACGAGCAGTACTTC; CDR3: CASSGTGGHYEQYF
length: 18; size: -; V: TRBV5-1; J: TRBJ2-2; D: TRBD2; DNA: TGCGCCAGCAGCTCGCCGAGGACTAGCGGGAGGGCGACCGGGGAGCTGTTTTTT; CDR3: CASSSPRTSGRATGELFF
length: 15; size: few; V: TRBV12-5; J: TRBJ2-5; D: -; DNA: TGTGCTAGTGGTCCCCCAGGACGGAGGGCAGAGACCCAGTACTTC; CDR3: CASGPPGRRAETQYF
length: 17; size: -; V: TRBV29-1; J: TRBJ2-1; D: -; DNA: TGCAGCGTTGAAGATCCCCGGAGGGGCCTCTCCTACAATGAGCAGTTCTTC; CDR3: CSVEDPRRGLSYNEQFF
length: 15; size: -; V: TRBV10-3; J: TRBJ1-3; D: -; DNA: TGTGCCATCAGTAGAGAGGCAGGGCATATAGACACCATATATTTT; CDR3: CAISREAGHIDTIYF
length: 16; size: -; V: TRBV15; J: TRBJ2-5; D: -; DNA: TGTGCCACCAGCAGTCCTCTCCCGGTCCGGTCGGAGACCCAGTACTTC; CDR3: CATSSPLPVRSETQYF
length: 17; size: -; V: TRBV21-1; J: TRBJ2-7; D: -; DNA: TGTGCCAGCAGCAGTTCAGTTTCCGGGACTAGCTCCTACGAGCAGTACTTC; CDR3: CASSSSVSGTSSYEQYF
length: 17; size: -; V: TRBV27; J: TRBJ1-5; D: TRBD1; DNA: TGTGCCAGCAGCAAGGGACAGGGAGGTGCGTTCGGTCAGCCCCAGCATTTT; CDR3: CASSKGQGGAFGQPQHF
length: 14; size: -; V: TRBV7-6; J: TRBJ2-2; D: -; DNA: TGTGCCAGCAGCTTGGCTAGTGTGGCCGGGGAGCTGTTTTTT; CDR3: CASSLASVAGELFF
length: 15; size: -; V: TRBV11-2; J: TRBJ1-4; D: TRBD1; DNA: TGTGCCAGCAGCTCTCGGGTTCCAGGGGGTGAAAAACTGTTTTTT; CDR3: CASSSRVPGGEKLFF
length: 15; size: -; V: TRBV6-1; J: TRBJ1-6; D: TRBD1; DNA: TGTGCCAGCAGTCGAAACAGGGGTAGAGATTCACCCCTCCACTTT; CDR3: CASSRNRGRDSPLHF
length: 14; size: -; V: TRBV4-3; J: TRBJ1-1; D: -; DNA: TGCGCCAGCAGCCCTAGCCCCGGGAACACTGAAGCTTTCTTT; CDR3: CASSPSPGNTEAFF
length: 14; size: -; V: TRBV5-1; J: TRBJ2-1; D: TRBD2; DNA: TGCGCCAGCAGCGTCGGGACTAGAGCCGATGAGCAGTTCTTC; CDR3: CASSVGTRADEQFF
length: 14; size: -; V: TRBV25-1; J: TRBJ1-1; D: -; DNA: TGTGCCAGCAGTGAAACAGGGTGGTCCACTGAAGCTTTCTTT; CDR3: CASSETGWSTEAFF
length: 13; size: -; V: TRBV2; J: TRBJ1-5; D: -; DNA: TGTGCCAGCAGTAACTGGGCGAATCAGCCCCAGCATTTT; CDR3: CASSNWANQPQHF
length: 14; size: once; V: TRBV27; J: TRBJ1-5; D: TRBD1; DNA: TGTGCCAGCCGAACAGGGGGCGTCAATCAGCCCCAGCATTTT; CDR3: CASRTGGVNQPQHF
length: 13; size: -; V: TRBV7-8; J: TRBJ2-7; D: TRBD1; DNA: TGTGCCAGCAGCTTAGAAGACAGGGTTGGGCAGTACTTC; CDR3: CASSLEDRVGQYF
length: 15; size: once; V: TRBV7-8; J: TRBJ2-7; D: -; DNA: TGTGCCAGCAGCCCTGGGGGCAGGGACCTAGGCGAGCAGTACTTC; CDR3: CASSPGGRDLGEQYF